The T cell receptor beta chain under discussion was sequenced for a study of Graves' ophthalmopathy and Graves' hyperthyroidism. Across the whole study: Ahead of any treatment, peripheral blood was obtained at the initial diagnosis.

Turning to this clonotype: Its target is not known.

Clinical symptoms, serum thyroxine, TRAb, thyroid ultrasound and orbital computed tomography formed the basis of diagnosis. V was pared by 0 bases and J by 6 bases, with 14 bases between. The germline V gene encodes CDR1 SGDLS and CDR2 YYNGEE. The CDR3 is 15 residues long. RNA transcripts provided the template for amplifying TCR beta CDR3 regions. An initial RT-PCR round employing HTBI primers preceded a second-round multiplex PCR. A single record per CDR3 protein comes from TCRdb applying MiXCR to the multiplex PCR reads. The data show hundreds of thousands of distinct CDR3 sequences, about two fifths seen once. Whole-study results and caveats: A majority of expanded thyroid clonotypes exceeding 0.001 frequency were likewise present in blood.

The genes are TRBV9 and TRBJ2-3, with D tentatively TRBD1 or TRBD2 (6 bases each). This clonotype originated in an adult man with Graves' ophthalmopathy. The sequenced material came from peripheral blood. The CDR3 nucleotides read TGTGCCAGCAGCGTAGCTACGGGGGCAGTGGATACGCAGTATTTT. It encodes CASSVATGAVDTQYF.